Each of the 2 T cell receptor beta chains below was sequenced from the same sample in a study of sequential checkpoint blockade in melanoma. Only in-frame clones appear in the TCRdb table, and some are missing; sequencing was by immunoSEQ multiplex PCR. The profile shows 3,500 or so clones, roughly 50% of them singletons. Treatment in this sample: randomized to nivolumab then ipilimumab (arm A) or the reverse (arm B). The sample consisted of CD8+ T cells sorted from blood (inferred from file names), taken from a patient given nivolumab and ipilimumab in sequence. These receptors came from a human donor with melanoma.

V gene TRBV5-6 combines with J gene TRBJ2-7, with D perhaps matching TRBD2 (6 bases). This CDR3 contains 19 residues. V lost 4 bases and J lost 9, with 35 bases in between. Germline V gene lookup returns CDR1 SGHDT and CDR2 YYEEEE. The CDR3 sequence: CASSTPSRGQLTSPGGQYF. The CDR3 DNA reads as TGTGCCAGCAGCACCCCTAGCAGAGGTCAACTGACTAGTCCCGGCGGGCAGTACTTC.

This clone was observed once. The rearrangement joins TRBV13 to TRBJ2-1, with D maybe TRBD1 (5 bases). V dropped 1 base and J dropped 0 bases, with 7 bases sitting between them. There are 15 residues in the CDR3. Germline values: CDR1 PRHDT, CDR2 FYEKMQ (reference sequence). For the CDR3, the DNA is TGTGCCAGCAGCTTAGAGGGGTCCTCCTACAATGAGCAGTTCTTC. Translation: CASSLEGSSYNEQFF.